Described below is a single T cell receptor (beta chain) sequence and its context. The data derive from a study of blood T cells in healthy people across ages. Primed by a sample-barcoded 5' primer and a J-beta primer mix, a second PCR proceeded for 7 to 11 cycles. TCRdb re-called the 5' RACE reads through MiXCR, storing one row per CDR3 protein. This sample has over 600,000 distinct CDR3 sequences; more than 50% occur once, and the top ten carry 20% to 30%. The germline CDR1 and CDR2 sequences are SNHLY and FYNNEI. V gave up 2 bases and J gave up 7 bases, with 15 bases separating them. The length of the CDR3 is 15 residues.

The sequence derives from a man aged 40-55 years in good health. This sequence joins TRBV2 and TRBJ2-4; D may be TRBD1 or TRBD2 (6 bases each). Sequencing used blood. CDR3 in DNA: TGTGCCAGCAGTGAAAGAAGGGGGGCGGGGAACATTCAGTACTTC. It specifies CASSERRGAGNIQYF.